This passage covers 5 T cell receptor beta chains from one sample sequenced in a study of identical twins. TCRdb re-called the 5' RACE reads with MiXCR, one entry per CDR3 protein. This sample carries hundreds of thousands of distinct CDR3 sequences, approximately 7.8% of them seen once, and the ten largest clones take roughly 5.4%. The same sample was also used in a study of yellow fever vaccine responses in identical twins.

The sequencing sample was made of CD8+ T cells sorted from blood. These TCRs come from a woman younger than 30 in good health.

This clonotype has at least ten counts. V gene TRBV11-2 combines with J gene TRBJ2-3, with 7 bases identical to TRBD1. With V trimmed by 5 bases and J by 4 bases, 6 bases remained unmatched. CDR3 length: 14 residues. In germline, CDR1 is SGHAT, CDR2 FQNNGV. CDR3: CASSLGGLADTQYF. Here the CDR3 DNA reads TGTGCCAGCAGCCTAGGGGGCCTGGCAGATACGCAGTATTTT.

This chain joins TRBV12-3 or TRBV12-4 and TRBJ1-1, with D possibly matching TRBD1 (6 bases). CDR3 length: 15 residues. Trimming left V 6 bases short and J 0 bases short, with 14 bases between. As DNA, the CDR3 is TGTGCCAGCAGCACCTTCAGGGGCCTGAACACTGAAGCTTTCTTT. It yields the protein CASSTFRGLNTEAFF.

The CDR3, as DNA: TGCGCCAGTCAAATTGAGAGAGAGGGCCAAGCCTACGAGCAGTACTTC. Translating gives CASQIEREGQAYEQYF. The chain is built from TRBV23-1 and TRBJ2-7, with D maybe TRBD2 (5 bases). TRBV23-1 is treated as an ORF (open reading frame) with a function not yet certain. The CDR3 consists of 16 residues. V was pared by 9 bases and J by 2 bases, with 23 bases between.

This clonotype was observed a handful of times. The chain is built from TRBV4-1 and TRBJ2-1, with 9 bases fitting TRBD2. Germline CDR1 reads MGHRA; CDR2 reads YSYEKL. The CDR3 sequence is 15 residues long. V dropped 3 bases and J dropped 9; count of bases not matched to a gene: 9. CDR3 DNA: TGCGCCAGCAGCCAGATTAGCGGGAGTGTTGGTGAGCAGTTCTTC. This codes for CASSQISGSVGEQFF.

This clonotype came up a few times. This sequence joins TRBV7-7 and TRBJ2-3; D uncertain. This CDR3 comprises 15 residues. In germline, CDR1 is SSHAT, CDR2 FNYEAQ (reference sequence). Trimming removed 1 base at V and 1 base at J, with 9 bases between. In DNA, the CDR3 is TGTGCCAGCAGCTTAGGTGTGTCTGGCACAGATACGCAGTATTTT. This sequence encodes CASSLGVSGTDTQYF. Filled out from reference TRBV7-7 and TRBJ2-3, the complete variable domain reads GAGVSQSPRYKVTKRGQDVTLRCDPISSHATLYWYQQALGQGPEFLTYFNYEAQPDKSGLPSDRFSAERPEGSISTLTIQRTEQRDSAMYRCASSLGVSGTDTQYFGPGTRLTVL.